The 32 T cell receptor beta chains presented below share a single source sample, sequenced in a study of blood T cell repertoires in COVID-19. Sequencing used immunoSEQ multiplex PCR; TCRdb keeps in-frame clones, though not all of them. Among some 120,000 clones listed, just under 85% were seen once. Sequencing was done on a sample of peripheral blood. Receptors were obtained from a woman in her 50s with acute or convalescent COVID-19.

This clone was counted once. The CDR3 DNA reads as TGTGCCAGCAGCTCCCAGCGGGGGGGAACAGATACGCAGTATTTT. It codes for CASSSQRGGTDTQYF. The V and J genes are TRBV2 and TRBJ2-3; 10 positions agree with TRBD2. The CDR3 runs to 15 residues. V dropped 6 bases and J dropped 3; count of bases not matched to a gene: 6. Germline V gives CDR1 SNHLY, CDR2 FYNNEI.

This chain connects TRBV5-1 to TRBJ2-3; 10 bases line up with TRBD1. This CDR3 is built from 16 residues. J gave up 0 bases and V 6 bases, and 7 bases lay outside the gene matches. CDR1 is SGHRS, CDR2 YFSETQ, per germline. CDR3 amino acids: CASTLTGGRSTDTQYF. DNA for the CDR3: TGCGCCAGCACTCTGACAGGGGGCCGGAGCACAGATACGCAGTATTTT.

This chain joins TRBV7-9 and TRBJ1-3; D may be TRBD1 (6 bases). The CDR3 totals 15 residues. Germline V gene lookup returns CDR1 SEHNR and CDR2 FQNEAQ (reference sequence). The V end lost 7 bases, the J end lost 1 base, and 14 bases lay between the germline ends. The CDR3 reads CASTQGGGSGNTIYF. The CDR3 DNA is TGTGCCAGCACCCAAGGAGGGGGTTCTGGAAACACCATATATTTT.

The V gene is TRBV5-1, the J gene TRBJ2-3; 7 bases fit TRBD2. The CDR3 contains 17 residues. CDR1 and CDR2 from the germline V gene are SGHRS and YFSETQ. J lost 4 bases, V lost 0 bases, and 11 bases had no gene match. The DNA of the CDR3 is TGCGCCAGCAGCTTGGGTGCTGGTGCGGGGGTGGCAGATACGCAGTATTTT. Its protein product is CASSLGAGAGVADTQYF.

The chain is built from TRBV28 and TRBJ1-1; weak D call: TRBD1 (6 bases). V lost 1 base and J lost 0, with 21 bases in between. The CDR3 contains 19 residues. Germline V gene lookup returns CDR1 MDHEN and CDR2 SYDVKM. CDR3 sequence (DNA): TGTGCCAGCAGTTTATCACTGGGGGGGGCAGGGGCCCTGAACACTGAAGCTTTCTTT. It yields the protein CASSLSLGGAGALNTEAFF.

The genes are TRBV5-1 and TRBJ2-3; unclear D gene. The germline V and J ends were trimmed by 8 bases and 2 bases, with 12 bases remaining between them. The germline V gene encodes CDR1 SGHRS and CDR2 YFSETQ. CDR3 length: 13 amino acids. The CDR3 bases are TGCGCCAGTAGACTTTATACCACAGATACGCAGTATTTT. It yields the protein CASRLYTTDTQYF. Using reference TRBV5-1 and TRBJ2-3 for the parts outside the CDR3, the full variable domain is KAGVTQTPRYLIKTRGQQVTLSCSPISGHRSVSWYQQTPGQGLQFLFEYFSETQRNKGNFPGRFSGRQFSNSRSEMNVSTLELGDSALYLCASRLYTTDTQYFGPGTRLTVL.

V and J are TRBV3-1 (or the pseudogene TRBV3-2) and TRBJ1-3; D remains unclear. Germline assignment: CDR1 LGHDT and CDR2 YNNKEL (reference sequence). CDR3 length equals 16 residues. The V and J ends lost 1 base and 0 bases respectively, with 10 bases between them. The CDR3 loop is CASSQGLQSSGNTIYF. The CDR3 DNA sequence: TGTGCCAGCAGCCAAGGACTTCAGAGCTCTGGAAACACCATATATTTT.

This clone was observed once. The chain is built from TRBV27 and TRBJ1-2; D possibly corresponds to TRBD1 (5 bases). Germline V lookup: CDR1 MNHEY, CDR2 SMNVEV (reference sequence). Trimming pared 5 bases from V and 1 base from J, leaving 14 bases between. CDR3 size: 15 residues. The CDR3 DNA is TGTGCCAGCAGTCCCTGGGGCAGCGATAACTATGGCTACACCTTC. Its translation: CASSPWGSDNYGYTF.

The V call is TRBV25-1, the J call TRBJ1-6; the match to TRBD1 covers 7 bases. Trimming cost V 1 base and J 10 bases; bases outside gene matches: 10. Germline CDR1 and CDR2: MGHDK and SYGVNS. The CDR3 runs 16 residues. Here the CDR3 DNA reads TGTGCCAGCAGTGAATCGACAGGGAGTCGGGGATCACCCCTCCACTTT. Its protein is CASSESTGSRGSPLHF.

This clone showed up just once. The CDR3 is CASRPTALKSYGYTF. For the CDR3, the DNA is TGTGCCAGCAGGCCGACAGCGCTAAAGTCCTATGGCTACACCTTC. The chain joins TRBV2 to TRBJ1-2, with TRBD1 as a possible D gene (5 bases). The CDR3 totals 15 residues. V gave up 6 bases and J gave up 4 bases, with 18 bases separating them. Germline loops: CDR1 SNHLY, CDR2 FYNNEI.

The table lists this clone with a count of one. J is TRBJ2-1 and V is TRBV19, with 10 bases lining up with TRBD1. The germline CDR1 and CDR2 sequences are LNHDA and SQIVND (reference sequence). This CDR3 has 15 residues. Trimming took 6 bases from V and 1 from J; bases not matched to a gene: 3. The CDR3 here is CASRRTGGSYNEQFF. For the CDR3, the DNA is TGTGCCAGTAGAAGGACAGGGGGGTCCTACAATGAGCAGTTCTTC.

The chain employs TRBV5-1 and TRBJ2-7; D is perhaps TRBD2 (6 bases). This CDR3 comprises 14 residues. Germline CDR1 SGHRS, CDR2 YFSETQ. With 1 base removed from V and 3 bases from J, the gap between germline ends came to 11 bases. The CDR3 here is CASSLTGSLYEQYF. Written as DNA, the CDR3 is TGCGCCAGCAGCTTGACCGGGAGCCTCTACGAGCAGTACTTC. Using reference TRBV5-1 and TRBJ2-7 for the parts outside the CDR3, the full variable domain is KAGVTQTPRYLIKTRGQQVTLSCSPISGHRSVSWYQQTPGQGLQFLFEYFSETQRNKGNFPGRFSGRQFSNSRSEMNVSTLELGDSALYLCASSLTGSLYEQYFGPGTRLTVT.

This chain connects TRBV3-1 (or the pseudogene TRBV3-2) to TRBJ2-3; the D gene is possibly TRBD1 (6 bases). The CDR3 totals 15 residues. Trimming cost V 6 bases and J 6 bases, with 19 bases left between them. CDR1 is LGHDT, CDR2 YNNKEL, per germline (reference sequence). CDR3 coding DNA: TGTGCCAGCAGGGAAACAGGGTCCCTCGGGGATACGCAGTATTTT. The encoded protein is CASRETGSLGDTQYF.

This clone was detected only once. This chain joins TRBV3-1 (or the pseudogene TRBV3-2) and TRBJ1-3; TRBD1 matches at 8 bases. Looked up from germline, CDR1 is LGHDT and CDR2 is YNNKEL (reference sequence). V shed 5 bases and J 9 bases; nucleotides not matched to a gene: 6. The CDR3 contains 13 residues. The CDR3, as DNA: TGTGCCAGCAGCGGGACAGGCGGAGCCACCATATATTTT. It specifies CASSGTGGATIYF.

The rearrangement joins TRBV9 to TRBJ1-6; D unclear. Germline CDR1 SGDLS, CDR2 YYNGEE. Trimming cost V 0 bases and J 6 bases, with 4 bases left between them. There are 13 residues in the CDR3. Here the CDR3 reads CASSVAVNSPLHF. The CDR3 DNA sequence: TGTGCCAGCAGCGTAGCCGTTAATTCACCCCTCCACTTT.

The V gene is TRBV2, the J gene TRBJ1-3; D is unclear. V was cut by 5 bases and J by 0 bases, with 14 bases left in between. The V gene's germline CDR1 is SNHLY and CDR2 FYNNEI. The CDR3 is 16 residues long. The DNA of the CDR3 is TGTGCCAGCAGTCTTTCAGGAATGAGCTCTGGAAACACCATATATTTT. Encoded protein: CASSLSGMSSGNTIYF.

V and J are TRBV30 and TRBJ1-4, with 9 bases aligning to TRBD1. The CDR3 totals 13 residues. Trimming removed 3 bases from V and 7 bases from J; junction bases left unmatched: 3. Germline CDR1 reads GTSNPN; CDR2 reads SVGIG (reference sequence). This CDR3 is CAWRRQGGEKLFF. The CDR3, as DNA: TGTGCCTGGAGGCGACAGGGGGGTGAAAAACTGTTTTTT.

The chain employs TRBV25-1 and TRBJ1-1; D is unclear. CDR3 length equals 13 residues. Trimming cost V 8 bases and J 5 bases, with 15 bases left between them. The germline V gene has CDR1 MGHDK and CDR2 SYGVNS. CDR3 sequence reads: CASSFGGGTEAFF. For the CDR3, the DNA is TGTGCCAGCTCCTTCGGCGGAGGGACTGAAGCTTTCTTT.

This chain uses TRBV6-5 with TRBJ1-1, with 7 bases matching TRBD1. The germline V gene encodes CDR1 MNHEY and CDR2 SVGAGI. The CDR3 length is 14 residues. Trimming took 5 bases from V and 5 from J; bases not matched to a gene: 8. CDR3 nucleotide sequence: TGTGCCAGCAGTCCCCAGACAGGGAGGACTGAAGCTTTCTTT. Its translation is CASSPQTGRTEAFF.

The chain recombines TRBV29-1 with TRBJ1-6, with 7 bases that match TRBD1. The CDR3 totals 13 residues. After removal of 6 bases from V and 6 bases from J, the junction contained 5 bases not matched to a gene. From germline, CDR1 is SQVTM and CDR2 ANQGSEA. CDR3 loop: CSVQDRINSPLHF. The CDR3, as DNA: TGCAGCGTACAGGACAGGATTAATTCACCCCTCCACTTT.

The chain is built from TRBV5-1 and TRBJ1-5; perhaps TRBD1 as D (5 bases). Germline V gives CDR1 SGHRS, CDR2 YFSETQ. Trimming pared 0 bases from V and 4 bases from J, leaving 8 bases between. This CDR3 spans 14 amino acids. The CDR3: CASSLAGGNQPQHF. In DNA, the CDR3 is TGCGCCAGCAGCTTGGCCGGGGGAAATCAGCCCCAGCATTTT.

The rearrangement uses TRBV2 and TRBJ2-7; D ambiguous. In germline, CDR1 is SNHLY, CDR2 FYNNEI. The CDR3 covers 13 residues. V was trimmed by 6 bases and J by 0 bases, leaving 9 bases between them. The CDR3 DNA follows: TGTGCCAGCAGGGCGGATCCCTCCTACGAGCAGTACTTC. Protein product: CASRADPSYEQYF.

V is TRBV2 and J is TRBJ1-2, with TRBD1 matching 9 bases. CDR3 length: 13 amino acids. V lost 3 bases and J lost 5; bases outside the gene matches: 1. The germline V gene encodes CDR1 SNHLY and CDR2 FYNNEI. The CDR3 sequence is CASSEGQGYGYTF. The CDR3 region has the DNA TGTGCCAGCAGTGAGGGACAGGGTTATGGCTACACCTTC. The full variable domain, completed using reference TRBV2 and TRBJ1-2, is EPEVTQTPSHQVTQMGQEVILRCVPISNHLYFYWYRQILGQKVEFLVSFYNNEISEKSEIFDDQFSVERPDGSNFTLKIRSTKLEDSAMYFCASSEGQGYGYTFGSGTRLTVV.

This clone appeared once. The chain combines TRBV20-1 with TRBJ1-3, with TRBD1 as a possible D gene (6 bases). Trimming pared 3 bases from V and 3 bases from J, leaving 12 bases between. This CDR3 is 14 amino acids long. From germline, CDR1 is DFQATT and CDR2 SNEGSKA (reference sequence). CDR3 sequence (DNA): TGCAGTGCTAGTAGGGGGACGGATGGAAACACCATATATTTT. Translating gives CSASRGTDGNTIYF.

CDR3 in amino acids: CASSPKGRSGGRLFEQFF. DNA for the CDR3: TGTGCCAGCAGCCCAAAGGGTCGGAGCGGGGGGCGACTTTTTGAGCAGTTCTTC. The chain has TRBV5-4 and TRBJ2-1; 9 bases fit TRBD2. The CDR3 spans 18 residues. From germline, CDR1 is SGHNT and CDR2 YYREEE (reference sequence). V lost 4 bases, J lost 9 bases, and 20 bases stayed unmatched.

The chain couples TRBV7-9 to TRBJ2-2; D is possibly TRBD1 (5 bases). Germline V gene lookup returns CDR1 SEHNR and CDR2 FQNEAQ (reference sequence). This CDR3 has 16 amino acids. Deletions cut 0 bases from V and 4 bases from J, with 12 bases between. The CDR3 region has the DNA TGTGCCAGCAGCTTAGCGCGACAGAGATCCACCGGGGAGCTGTTTTTT. Its translation is CASSLARQRSTGELFF.

J is TRBJ2-2 and V is TRBV29-1; 7 bases line up with TRBD1. Germline V gives CDR1 SQVTM, CDR2 ANQGSEA. The CDR3 loop spans 14 amino acids. V lost 5 bases, J lost 8 bases, and 11 bases stayed unmatched. The CDR3 loop is CSVKTGFDRGELFF. The CDR3 nucleotides read TGCAGCGTTAAGACAGGGTTCGACCGGGGGGAGCTGTTTTTT.

The CDR3 sequence is CAWREIGQAGSPLHF. The DNA of the CDR3 is TGTGCCTGGAGGGAGATCGGACAGGCAGGTTCACCCCTCCACTTT. This chain joins TRBV30 and TRBJ1-6; 7 bases line up with TRBD1. Germline CDR1 is GTSNPN and CDR2 is SVGIG (reference sequence). The length of the CDR3 is 15 residues. With V trimmed by 3 bases and J by 9 bases, 11 bases remained unmatched.

The chain employs TRBV10-3 and TRBJ1-4; tentative D call: TRBD1 (6 bases). The germline CDR1 and CDR2 sequences are ENHRY and SYGVKD. V was shortened by 5 bases and J by 6 bases, with 16 bases between the two germline ends. The CDR3 is made up of 15 amino acids. The CDR3 DNA reads as TGTGCCATCAGTAGTTCAGGGGAGAAGGATGAAAAACTGTTTTTT. Protein product: CAISSSGEKDEKLFF.

The V gene is TRBV12-5, the J gene TRBJ1-5; 11 bases are shared with TRBD1. This CDR3 is 15 amino acids long. Germline CDR1 LGHNT, CDR2 FRNRAP. V dropped 9 bases and J dropped 3; count of bases not matched to a gene: 7. The CDR3 bases are TGTGCTAGCGGCGGACAGGGGGCCATCAATCAGCCCCAGCATTTT. Amino acid sequence: CASGGQGAINQPQHF. Full variable domain (outside the CDR3, taken from reference TRBV12-5 and TRBJ1-5): DARVTQTPRHKVTEMGQEVTMRCQPILGHNTVFWYRQTMMQGLELLAYFRNRAPLDDSGMPKDRFSAEMPDATLATLKIQPSEPRDSAVYFCASGGQGAINQPQHFGDGTRLSIL.

V usage is TRBV19 and J usage is TRBJ1-6; 8 bases map to TRBD1. V lost 5 bases and J lost 9; bases outside the gene matches: 6. CDR1 and CDR2 (germline): LNHDA, SQIVND (reference sequence). CDR3 length equals 14 residues. CDR3 bases: TGTGCCAGTAGTTTCCAGGGGGCTCGTTCACCCCTCCACTTT. Translating it yields CASSFQGARSPLHF.

The gene calls are TRBV5-1 and TRBJ1-6, with 8 bases identical to TRBD1. CDR1 SGHRS and CDR2 YFSETQ come from the germline V gene. This CDR3 contains 15 residues. The trim removed 1 base at V and 5 bases at J, leaving 2 bases unmatched. This CDR3 reads CASSLRTGNNSPLHF. The CDR3 coding sequence is TGCGCCAGCAGCTTGCGGACAGGGAATAATTCACCCCTCCACTTT.